The present TCR beta chain was sequenced within a study of CD4 T cells in relation to SARS-CoV-2 and coronaviruses. This CDR3 region has 16 residues. Losses at the gene ends were 3 bases for V and 4 bases for J; bases not matched to a gene: 8. Germline CDR1 and CDR2: SGDLS and YYNGEE. CD4+ T cells from unexposed donors were obtained before the COVID-19 pandemic (2011-2018). CD4 enrichment then naive enrichment separated naive from memory CD4+ cells. Naive and memory CD4+ T cell DNA was deep-sequenced without culture. Data came from immunoSEQ multiplex PCR; TCRdb stores just in-frame clones and leaves some out. The sample includes some 65,000 clones, 85% to 90% of them seen just once.

The source material was memory CD4+ T cells from PBMCs. The chain has TRBV9 and TRBJ2-1; 9 bases line up with TRBD2. This receptor was taken from a human donor in good health. CDR3 in amino acids: CASSARERGVYNEQFF. The DNA for the CDR3 is TGTGCCAGCAGCGCACGCGAGCGGGGGGTGTACAATGAGCAGTTCTTC.